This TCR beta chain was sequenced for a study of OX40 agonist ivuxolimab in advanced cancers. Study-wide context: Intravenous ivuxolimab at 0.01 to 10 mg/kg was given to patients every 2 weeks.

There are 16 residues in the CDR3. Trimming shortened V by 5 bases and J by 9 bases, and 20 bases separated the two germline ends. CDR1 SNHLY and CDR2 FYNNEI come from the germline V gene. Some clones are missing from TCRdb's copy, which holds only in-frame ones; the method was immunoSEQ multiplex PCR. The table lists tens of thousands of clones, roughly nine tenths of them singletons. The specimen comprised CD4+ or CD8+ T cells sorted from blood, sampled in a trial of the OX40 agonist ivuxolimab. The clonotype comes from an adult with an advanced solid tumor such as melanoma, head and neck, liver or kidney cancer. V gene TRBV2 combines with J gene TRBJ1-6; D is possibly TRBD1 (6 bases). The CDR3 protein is CASSLSGDSGASPLHF. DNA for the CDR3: TGTGCCAGCAGTCTTTCAGGGGACTCCGGGGCTTCACCCCTCCACTTT.